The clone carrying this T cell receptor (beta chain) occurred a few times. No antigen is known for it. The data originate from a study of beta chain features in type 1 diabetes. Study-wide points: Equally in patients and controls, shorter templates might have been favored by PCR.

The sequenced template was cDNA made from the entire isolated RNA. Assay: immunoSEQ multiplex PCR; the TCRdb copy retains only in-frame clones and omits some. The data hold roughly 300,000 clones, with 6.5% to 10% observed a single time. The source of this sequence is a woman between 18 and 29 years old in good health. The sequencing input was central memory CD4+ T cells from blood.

The DNA of the CDR3 is TGTGCCAGCAGCCCCCGCCGTGCGGGAGGAACCGGGGAGCTGTTTTTT. This sequence encodes CASSPRRAGGTGELFF. V and J are TRBV14 and TRBJ2-2, with TRBD2 matching over 8 bases. This CDR3 has 16 amino acids. Germline V gene data show CDR1 as SGHDN and CDR2 as FVKESK. With V trimmed by 4 bases and J by 5 bases, 9 bases remained unmatched.